There are a few counts of the clone carrying this TCR beta chain. This specimen belongs to a study of blood T cells in healthy people across ages. Germline CDR1 reads SGHDT; CDR2 reads YYEEEE. This CDR3 comprises 15 residues. J gave up 4 bases and V 4 bases, and 7 bases lay outside the gene matches. Together with a sample-barcoded 5' primer, a J-beta primer mix was included in a second PCR lasting roughly 6 to 12 cycles. TCRdb re-derived calls from the 5' RACE reads in MiXCR, one entry per CDR3 protein. The sample consists of about 730,000 distinct CDR3 sequences, around 46% of them appearing once. The chain employs TRBV5-6 and TRBJ2-3; TRBD1 matches 9 bases. The receptor comes from a woman aged 60 to 75 in good health. Sequencing was done on a sample of blood. Written as DNA, the CDR3 is TGTGCCAGCAGCCGGACAGGGGAGATCGCAGATACGCAGTATTTT. Protein product: CASSRTGEIADTQYF.